A selection of T cell receptor beta chains follows, all from one sample in a study of response to subunit inactivated influenza vaccine. TCRdb re-called the RT-PCR reads through MiXCR, storing one row per CDR3 protein. The repertoire has under 800,000 distinct CDR3 sequences, about 14% of them found once; the top ten carry approximately 7%. Sequences were derived from PBMCs from blood, sampled 14 to 15 days before vaccination. The source is a man aged 50-60 years who received an inactivated influenza vaccine. Both conserved end residues are part of each CDR3. The D gene is left open where the match is weak. Size is omitted from some rows. Given values are once, few, many or a class for expanded clones.

DNA	CDR3	size	V	J	D
TGTGCCAGTAGCACCGGGTCCCAGATTCTCCGGCAGCCCCAGCATTTT	CASSTGSQILRQPQHF	few	TRBV19	TRBJ1-5	NA
TGTGCCAGCAGTCCCCGGGCCGGACAGAGGGGGACCGGGGAGCTGTTTTTT	CASSPRAGQRGTGELFF	few	TRBV6-2/TRBV6-3	TRBJ2-2	NA
TGTGCCAGCAGTTACACGATTAATGAGCAGTTCTTC	CASSYTINEQFF	NA	TRBV6-2/TRBV6-3	TRBJ2-1	NA
TGTGCCAGCAGCTCGTCCGGGACCCAGGTCGTACACACCTTC	CASSSSGTQVVHTF	NA	TRBV6-1	TRBJ1-2	NA
TGTGCCAGAAAGAACACCGGGGAGCTGTTTTTT	CARKNTGELFF	NA	TRBV6-2/TRBV6-3	TRBJ2-2	NA
TGTGCCAGCAGCCCTACCCGGACGGGGAGCACAGATACGCAGTATTTT	CASSPTRTGSTDTQYF	NA	TRBV28	TRBJ2-3	NA
TGTGCCAGCAGCCCGAGCCCATATACGCAGTATTTT	CASSPSPYTQYF	NA	TRBV7-2	TRBJ2-3	NA
TGTGCCAGCAGCCCGGGGCGGGAAGGGATCATTCAGTACTTC	CASSPGREGIIQYF	NA	TRBV7-2	TRBJ2-4	NA
TGTGCCAGCAGTCTACAGGGGATTGCCTATGGCTACACCTTC	CASSLQGIAYGYTF	NA	TRBV12-3/TRBV12-4	TRBJ1-2	TRBD1
TGTGCCAGCAGCCAAGGCTTTAACCGGCGGACTAGCGGTAACTATGAGCAGTTCTTC	CASSQGFNRRTSGNYEQFF	few	TRBV3-1	TRBJ2-1	TRBD2
TGTGCCACCAGCAGAGGGGACAACTCCTACAATGAGCAGTTCTTC	CATSRGDNSYNEQFF	NA	TRBV15	TRBJ2-1	NA
TGTGCCAGCTCAAGGAGCAACTCCTACAATGAGCAGTTCTTC	CASSRSNSYNEQFF	NA	TRBV6-2/TRBV6-3	TRBJ2-1	NA
TGTGCCAGCAGTTTACGGGGGGCGCGGGAAAAACTGTTTTTT	CASSLRGAREKLFF	many	TRBV12-3/TRBV12-4	TRBJ1-4	NA
TGCAGCGTTGAAAGGGGGCGCGACGAGCAGTACTTC	CSVERGRDEQYF	NA	TRBV29-1	TRBJ2-7	TRBD1
TGCAGCGTTGTTCCCCTAAACACTGAAGCTTTCTTT	CSVVPLNTEAFF	NA	TRBV29-1	TRBJ1-1	NA
TGTGCCAGCAGCTTAGGCCCCAACCAGGGCTTGAACACTGAAGCTTTCTTT	CASSLGPNQGLNTEAFF	few	TRBV7-9	TRBJ1-1	NA
TGCGCCAGCAGCTTGGACAGAGCTTACTACAATGAGCAGTTCTTC	CASSLDRAYYNEQFF	few	TRBV5-1	TRBJ2-1	NA
TGTGCCAGCAGTTTACCGGGTCTGAGAGAAGGCTACACCTTC	CASSLPGLREGYTF	many	TRBV28	TRBJ1-2	NA
TGCAGTGCTAGTATTGTCGGTGTTGGCAGCCTCTATGGCTACACCTTC	CSASIVGVGSLYGYTF	many	TRBV20-1	TRBJ1-2	NA
TGTGCCAGCAGCCGAGTCCTCTTCAATGAGCAGTTCTTC	CASSRVLFNEQFF	NA	TRBV4-2	TRBJ2-1	NA
TGTGCCAGCAGTCCGGGGACGGGGAACAATCAGCCCCAGCATTTT	CASSPGTGNNQPQHF	NA	TRBV27	TRBJ1-5	NA
TGCAGTGCCGCGGGCGGGAGTAACCACGAGCAGTACTTC	CSAAGGSNHEQYF	few	TRBV20-1	TRBJ2-7	TRBD2
TGTGCCAGCAGCCGAATGACAGGGCCCTACAATGAGCAGTTCTTC	CASSRMTGPYNEQFF	few	TRBV7-8	TRBJ2-1	TRBD1
TGCAGTGCTAGAGATCCCCTCGGGGGGCGAACAGATACGCAGTATTTT	CSARDPLGGRTDTQYF	NA	TRBV20-1	TRBJ2-3	NA
TGCAGTGCTAGGGCCATATCAGGGTCCGCGTCGGGAGAGACCCAGTACTTC	CSARAISGSASGETQYF	many	TRBV20-1	TRBJ2-5	NA
TGTGCCAGCAGCTTAGGTATCAGGTCTTCGTCACCCCTCCACTTT	CASSLGIRSSSPLHF	NA	TRBV7-9	TRBJ1-6	NA
TGTGCCAGCAGCCAGACGGACAGGGTGTTTCCGGCGCGCACCTTC	CASSQTDRVFPARTF	few	TRBV3-1	TRBJ1-2	TRBD1
TGTGCCAGTAGTAAACGGGACGAATTCCTTCGGTATAGCAATCAGCCCCAGCATTTT	CASSKRDEFLRYSNQPQHF	NA	TRBV19	TRBJ1-5	NA
TGTGCCAGCATTTTACGGGGGGGGAATGGCTACACCTTC	CASILRGGNGYTF	NA	TRBV12-3/TRBV12-4	TRBJ1-2	NA
TGTGCCAGCAGCTTGGGACTAGCTAGCACTGAGCAGTTCTTC	CASSLGLASTEQFF	NA	TRBV6-2/TRBV6-3	TRBJ2-1	TRBD2
TGTGCCAGCAGCCTGACTAGCGGGAGGGTGATTGAGCAGTTCTTC	CASSLTSGRVIEQFF	few	TRBV7-2	TRBJ2-1	TRBD2
TGTGCCACCAGTGATTATGGGACAGACAATGAGCAGTTCTTC	CATSDYGTDNEQFF	many	TRBV24-1	TRBJ2-1	TRBD1
TGTGCCAGCAGCGAACAAAGGGGTTATGGCTACACCTTC	CASSEQRGYGYTF	NA	TRBV5-8	TRBJ1-2	NA
TGTGCCAGCAGGGGACTAGAGGGAGTTGTATACTACGAGCAGTACTTC	CASRGLEGVVYYEQYF	NA	TRBV2	TRBJ2-7	TRBD2
TGTGCCAGCAGCCACCTTACAGGCTACTACGAGCAGTACTTC	CASSHLTGYYEQYF	few	TRBV3-1	TRBJ2-7	NA
TGTGCCAGCAGCTTAGCAACTTGGGGTAAAGAGACCCAGTACTTC	CASSLATWGKETQYF	NA	TRBV11-2	TRBJ2-5	NA
TGTGCCAGCAGCCATGTAAGACTAGCGGGAGGGGAGGCGCGTGAGACCCAGTACTTC	CASSHVRLAGGEARETQYF	NA	TRBV3-1	TRBJ2-5	TRBD2
TGTGCCAGCAGTCCACACACCCGGACGGTCAATAATTTCTACGAGCAGTACTTC	CASSPHTRTVNNFYEQYF	many	TRBV12-3/TRBV12-4	TRBJ2-7	NA
TGTGCCAGCAGTGAAATAGAGACAGGTCAAGAGACCCAGTACTTC	CASSEIETGQETQYF	few	TRBV6-1	TRBJ2-5	NA
TGTGCCAGCCCTCCTAAGACGGGACTAGCGAGAGAAGAGACCCAGTACTTC	CASPPKTGLAREETQYF	few	TRBV28	TRBJ2-5	TRBD2
TGTGCCAGCAGCGGACAAACTAGCGGGGTTAACACCGGGGAGCTGTTTTTT	CASSGQTSGVNTGELFF	NA	TRBV3-1	TRBJ2-2	TRBD2
TGCGCCAGCAGCTATTGGGACAACACAGATACGCAGTATTTT	CASSYWDNTDTQYF	NA	TRBV4-3	TRBJ2-3	NA
TGCGCCAGCAGCGACGGGACAGGGCTGGAAAGTGGCTACACCTTC	CASSDGTGLESGYTF	NA	TRBV4-3	TRBJ1-2	TRBD1
TGCAGTGCTAACCGAGACTCCTACAATGAGCAGTTCTTC	CSANRDSYNEQFF	many	TRBV20-1	TRBJ2-1	NA
TGTGCCAGCAGCGCGACAGGGGGCATGTCGTCCGAGCAGTACTTC	CASSATGGMSSEQYF	NA	TRBV7-6	TRBJ2-7	TRBD1
TGTGCCAGCATTCCCGGGACAGGCGGCTACAATGAGCAGTTCTTC	CASIPGTGGYNEQFF	NA	TRBV27	TRBJ2-1	TRBD1
TGTGCCAGCAATACTCCGGGACCTTTCTACGAGCAGTACTTC	CASNTPGPFYEQYF	many	TRBV2	TRBJ2-7	NA
TGCAGCGTCGTGGACCGGATGTACTACGAGCAGTACTTC	CSVVDRMYYEQYF	many	TRBV29-1	TRBJ2-7	NA
TGCAGCGTTGGACTAGCGGCGAACACCGGGGAGCTGTTTTTT	CSVGLAANTGELFF	many	TRBV29-1	TRBJ2-2	TRBD2
TGTGCCAGCAGCTTGGGAGTAGCGGGAGTCTTCTCCTACAATGAGCAGTTCTTC	CASSLGVAGVFSYNEQFF	few	TRBV5-6	TRBJ2-1	TRBD2
TGCAGTGCTAGTGCGGGCACCCTCTCCTACGAGCAGTACTTC	CSASAGTLSYEQYF	few	TRBV20-1	TRBJ2-7	NA
TGTGCCAGCAGCCTCCAGGGGGCGGCAAACAATGAGCAGTTCTTC	CASSLQGAANNEQFF	few	TRBV7-2	TRBJ2-1	TRBD1
TGTGCCTGGAGTCAAAAAGGGAGTACTGAAGCTTTCTTT	CAWSQKGSTEAFF	NA	TRBV30	TRBJ1-1	NA
TGCAGCTCCAAGGACTTAGCTAACTATGGCTACACCTTC	CSSKDLANYGYTF	many	TRBV29-1	TRBJ1-2	NA